The present T cell receptor (beta chain) was sequenced within a study of T cell repertoires in cytomegalovirus infection. Study observations and caveats: HLA-C-restricted TCR beta clonotypes specific for CMV led the ex vivo response.

Germline loops: CDR1 SNHLY, CDR2 FYNNEI. V was cut by 3 bases and J by 2 bases, with 10 bases left in between. There are 14 residues in the CDR3. TCRdb independently ran MiXCR on the reads; one entry per CDR3 protein. The table has about 700,000 distinct CDR3 sequences, roughly 36% seen once. As for this clonotype: No antigen is known for it.

Sequencing used cultured PBMCs, obtained from culture after CMV antigen stimulation. This TCR derives from a human donor in good health (CMV status not recorded). Some clones in this sample may be carry-over from other donors' samples. The V and J genes are TRBV2 and TRBJ1-1, with a tentative D call TRBD1 (5 bases). The CDR3 here is CASSEFGGNTEAFF. The CDR3 DNA is TGTGCCAGCAGTGAGTTTGGGGGAAACACTGAAGCTTTCTTT.